The rows below give T cell receptor beta chains drawn from one sample of a study of T cell responses to AZD1222 COVID-19 vaccine. TCRdb's table, derived via immunoSEQ multiplex PCR, lists solely in-frame clones and lacks some. This table has about 140,000 clones, roughly 92% appearing once. The sequencing here drew on peripheral blood, taken on day 0 of AZD1222 vaccination. These receptors were collected from an adult in good health. Both conserved end residues are part of each CDR3. A D gene is named only where the DNA matches it firmly. Clone size is given for some rows only: seen once, a few or many times, or a class if the clone is expanded.

v_gene,abundance,d_gene,len,j_gene,CDR3aa,CDR3nt
TRBV6-5,.,.,15,TRBJ2-7,CASSYSGTKSYEQYF,TGTGCCAGCAGTTACTCGGGAACGAAATCCTACGAGCAGTACTTC
TRBV28,.,TRBD1,16,TRBJ2-7,CASSLEGTGILYEQYF,TGTGCCAGCAGTTTAGAAGGGACAGGGATACTTTACGAGCAGTACTTC
TRBV28,.,.,13,TRBJ2-1,CASSLTGYNEQFF,TGTGCCAGCAGTTTGACGGGGTACAATGAGCAGTTCTTC
TRBV7-2,once,.,15,TRBJ1-5,CASSLERAPNQPQHF,TGTGCCAGCAGCTTAGAACGGGCCCCAAATCAGCCCCAGCATTTT
TRBV2,.,.,14,TRBJ2-5,CASSSQSYQETQYF,TGTGCCAGCAGTTCACAGAGCTACCAAGAGACCCAGTACTTC
TRBV7-2,once,.,13,TRBJ2-5,CASRRVISETQYF,TGTGCCAGCAGACGAGTTATCTCGGAGACCCAGTACTTC
TRBV6-5,.,.,14,TRBJ1-1,CASRAAGVNTEAFF,TGTGCCAGCAGGGCGGCAGGGGTGAACACTGAAGCTTTCTTT
TRBV19,.,TRBD1,15,TRBJ2-2,CASSIRGGRAGELFF,TGTGCCAGTAGTATTAGAGGGGGCAGGGCCGGGGAGCTGTTTTTT
TRBV28,.,.,13,TRBJ2-3,CASSLSGTDTQYF,TGTGCCAGCAGTTTGTCCGGAACAGATACGCAGTATTTT
TRBV24-1,.,.,13,TRBJ2-1,CATSDLVPNEQFF,TGTGCCACCAGTGACTTAGTTCCAAATGAGCAGTTCTTC
TRBV7-9,once,TRBD1,14,TRBJ2-1,CASSHRDSHNEQFF,TGTGCCAGCAGCCACCGGGACAGCCACAATGAGCAGTTCTTC
TRBV6-6,.,.,13,TRBJ1-1,CASTVPGSTEAFF,TGTGCCAGCACCGTCCCTGGATCCACTGAAGCTTTCTTT
TRBV6-5,.,.,14,TRBJ1-4,CASRVTEGNEKLFF,TGTGCCAGCAGGGTCACCGAGGGGAATGAAAAACTGTTTTTT
TRBV24-1,.,TRBD1,16,TRBJ1-2,CATSPGGQGTFYGYTF,TGTGCCACCAGTCCGGGTGGACAGGGGACTTTCTATGGCTACACCTTC
TRBV28,.,TRBD1,15,TRBJ1-4,CASSRDRTTNEKLFF,TGTGCCAGCAGCCGGGACAGAACAACTAATGAAAAACTGTTTTTT
TRBV7-2,.,.,13,TRBJ1-1,CASSPSGNTEAFF,TGTGCCAGCAGCCCATCGGGGAACACTGAAGCTTTCTTT
TRBV28,.,TRBD1,16,TRBJ2-3,CASSHRTGRTTDTQYF,TGTGCCAGCAGTCACCGGACAGGGAGAACCACAGATACGCAGTATTTT
TRBV7-2,.,.,14,TRBJ2-5,CASSGMVGLKTQYF,TGTGCCAGCAGCGGGATGGTAGGGTTGAAGACCCAGTACTTC
TRBV27,.,.,15,TRBJ2-1,CASSSSYSFYNEQFF,TGTGCCAGCAGTTCGAGTTACAGTTTCTACAATGAGCAGTTCTTC
TRBV19,.,.,15,TRBJ1-6,CASSSVDRSNSPLHF,TGTGCCAGTAGCTCCGTGGACAGAAGTAATTCACCCCTCCACTTT
TRBV2,.,.,10,TRBJ1-1,CASSYVEAFF,TGTGCCAGCAGTTACGTTGAAGCTTTCTTT
TRBV14,.,.,12,TRBJ2-2,CASSRWGGELFF,TGTGCCAGCAGCCGATGGGGCGGGGAGCTGTTTTTT
TRBV5-5,.,.,17,TRBJ1-4,CASSLARTVATNEKLFF,TGTGCCAGCAGCTTGGCACGGACCGTTGCAACTAATGAAAAACTGTTTTTT
TRBV4-1,.,.,15,TRBJ2-7,CASSRTPTGNYEQYF,TGCGCCAGCAGCCGAACTCCGACAGGAAACTACGAGCAGTACTTC
TRBV6-5,.,.,14,TRBJ1-5,CASSQDRRYQPQHF,TGTGCCAGCAGCCAAGACAGGCGCTATCAGCCCCAGCATTTT
TRBV6-1,.,TRBD2,15,TRBJ2-2,CASSEGTSDLGELFF,TGTGCCAGCAGTGAAGGGACTAGCGACCTGGGGGAGCTGTTTTTT
TRBV28,.,TRBD1,14,TRBJ2-5,CASSLPRGLGTQYF,TGTGCCAGCAGTTTACCCAGGGGGCTTGGGACCCAGTACTTC
TRBV6-4,once,TRBD1,15,TRBJ2-1,CASSPKTGLNNEQFF,TGTGCCAGCAGTCCTAAGACAGGGCTAAACAATGAGCAGTTCTTC
TRBV5-1,.,.,19,TRBJ2-6,CASSFTAMTGPSGANVLTF,TGCGCCAGCAGCTTCACCGCAATGACAGGACCCTCTGGGGCCAACGTCCTGACTTTC
TRBV28,.,.,13,TRBJ1-4,CASSFRADEKLFF,TGTGCCAGCAGTTTTAGGGCCGATGAAAAACTGTTTTTT
TRBV28,.,.,14,TRBJ1-2,CASRTLQSGYGYTF,TGTGCCAGCAGAACCCTCCAGAGTGGGTATGGCTACACCTTC
TRBV19,.,TRBD2,15,TRBJ2-7,CASSIATSGSYEQYF,TGTGCCAGTAGTATTGCCACTAGCGGATCCTACGAGCAGTACTTC
TRBV6-5,.,TRBD1,15,TRBJ1-5,CATSMTGLGYQPQHF,TGTGCCACATCTATGACAGGGTTGGGATACCAGCCCCAGCATTTT
TRBV29-1,.,TRBD1,14,TRBJ2-7,CSVESGTGDYEQYF,TGCAGCGTTGAATCCGGGACAGGGGACTACGAGCAGTACTTC
TRBV2,.,TRBD1,17,TRBJ1-1,CASSDMTRGREFTEAFF,TGTGCCAGCAGCGACATGACGAGGGGGCGGGAATTTACTGAAGCTTTCTTT
TRBV24-1,once,TRBD1,15,TRBJ1-2,CATSDPRTGKDGYTF,TGTGCCACCAGTGATCCGCGGACAGGTAAGGATGGCTACACCTTC
TRBV3-1/TRBV3-2,few,.,12,TRBJ1-5,CASSLSNQPQHF,TGTGCCAGCAGCCTTAGCAATCAGCCCCAGCATTTT
TRBV5-1,.,TRBD1,16,TRBJ1-6,CASMPGQGIYNSPLHF,TGCGCCAGCATGCCGGGACAGGGAATTTATAATTCACCCCTCCACTTT
TRBV13,.,.,13,TRBJ2-7,CASSYLRSYEQYF,TGTGCCAGCAGCTATCTGCGCTCCTACGAGCAGTACTTC
TRBV7-2,.,.,16,TRBJ2-3,CASSLDGSSNTDTQYF,TGTGCCAGCAGCTTAGACGGCAGCTCGAACACAGATACGCAGTATTTT
TRBV16,.,.,15,TRBJ1-4,CASSQLQGGDEKLFF,TGTGCCAGCAGCCAACTACAGGGAGGGGATGAAAAACTGTTTTTT
TRBV7-2,.,.,14,TRBJ2-3,CASSLSQVTDTQYF,TGTGCCAGCAGCTTGAGTCAGGTAACAGATACGCAGTATTTT
TRBV2,.,.,13,TRBJ2-7,CASSRGMSYEQYF,TGTGCCAGCAGTCGGGGGATGTCCTACGAGCAGTACTTC
TRBV19,.,TRBD2,14,TRBJ2-7,CASSMFGEGYEQYF,TGTGCCAGTAGTATGTTCGGGGAGGGCTACGAGCAGTACTTC
TRBV28,.,TRBD1,15,TRBJ2-1,CASSGQGGINNEQFF,TGTGCCAGCAGTGGACAGGGGGGCATTAACAATGAGCAGTTCTTC
TRBV7-2,.,TRBD1,13,TRBJ2-1,CASSFQGADEQFF,TGTGCCAGCAGCTTTCAGGGGGCTGATGAGCAGTTCTTC